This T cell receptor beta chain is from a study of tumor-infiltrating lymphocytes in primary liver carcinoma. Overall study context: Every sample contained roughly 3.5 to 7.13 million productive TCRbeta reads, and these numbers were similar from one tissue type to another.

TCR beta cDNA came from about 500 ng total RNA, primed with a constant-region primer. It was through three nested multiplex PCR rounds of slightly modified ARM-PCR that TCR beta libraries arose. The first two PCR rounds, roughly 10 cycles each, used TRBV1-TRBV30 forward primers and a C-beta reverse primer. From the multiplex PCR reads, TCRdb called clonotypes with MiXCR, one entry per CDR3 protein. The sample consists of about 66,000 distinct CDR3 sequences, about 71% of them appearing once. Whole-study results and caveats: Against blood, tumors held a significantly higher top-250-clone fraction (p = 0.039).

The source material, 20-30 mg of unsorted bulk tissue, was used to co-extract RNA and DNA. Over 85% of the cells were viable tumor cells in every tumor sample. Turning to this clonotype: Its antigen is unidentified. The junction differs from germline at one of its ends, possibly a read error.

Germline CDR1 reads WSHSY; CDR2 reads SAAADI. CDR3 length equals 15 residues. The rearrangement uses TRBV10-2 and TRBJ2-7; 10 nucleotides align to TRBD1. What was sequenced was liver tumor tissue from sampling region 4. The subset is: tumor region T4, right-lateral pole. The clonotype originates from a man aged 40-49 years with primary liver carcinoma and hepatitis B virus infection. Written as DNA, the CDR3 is TGCGCCAGCAACCCGGGACAGGGGACATTATACGAGCAGTACTTT. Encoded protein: CASNPGQGTLYEQYF.